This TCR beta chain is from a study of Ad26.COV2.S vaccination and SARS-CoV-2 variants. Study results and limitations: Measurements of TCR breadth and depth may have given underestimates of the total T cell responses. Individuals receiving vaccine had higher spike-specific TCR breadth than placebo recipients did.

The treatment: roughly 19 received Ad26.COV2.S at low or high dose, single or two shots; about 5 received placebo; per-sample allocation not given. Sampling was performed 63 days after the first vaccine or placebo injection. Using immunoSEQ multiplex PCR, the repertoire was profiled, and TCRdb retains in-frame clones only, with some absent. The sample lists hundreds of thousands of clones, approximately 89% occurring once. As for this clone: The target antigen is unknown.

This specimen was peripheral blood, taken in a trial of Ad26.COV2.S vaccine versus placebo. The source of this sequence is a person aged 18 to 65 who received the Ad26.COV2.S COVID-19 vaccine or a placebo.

This chain's CDR3 is CASSQGTGSYGYTF. In nucleotides, the CDR3 is TGCGCCAGCAGCCAAGGGACAGGGTCCTATGGCTACACCTTC. The chain employs TRBV4-1 and TRBJ1-2; TRBD1 agrees at 8 bases. This CDR3 has 14 amino acids. Germline CDR1 MGHRA, CDR2 YSYEKL. V trimming: 1 base; J trimming: 4 bases; junction bases outside the gene matches: 2.